The 7 T cell receptor beta chains in this list originate from one sample, sequenced in a study of cytomegalovirus exposure and HLA in healthy donors. Sequenced by immunoSEQ multiplex PCR; TCRdb stores in-frame clones only, minus some. This table holds 250,000 to 350,000 clones, approximately 88% found once. The sequenced sample was PBMCs. These receptors were collected from a woman between 18 and 30 years old in good health and CMV-seronegative.

This rearrangement joins TRBV6-5 to TRBJ2-5; 9 bases fit TRBD1. Unmatched junction bases numbered 12, after V lost 8 bases and J lost 5 bases. Germline CDR1 reads MNHEY; CDR2 reads SVGAGI. The CDR3 totals 15 residues. The CDR3 DNA follows: TGTGCCAGCCAAGCGTCACAGGGGGCAAGGGAGACCCAGTACTTC. Its protein is CASQASQGARETQYF.

The V call is TRBV5-4, the J call TRBJ2-7; the D gene is possibly TRBD2 (5 bases). The V end was cut by 3 bases, the J end by 3 bases, with 13 bases between. CDR1 is SGHNT and CDR2 is YYREEE in the germline V gene (reference sequence). CDR3 length equals 14 residues. The CDR3 bases are TGTGCCAGCAGCTCTCCCGGGATGCACTACGAGCAGTACTTC. This gives the protein CASSSPGMHYEQYF.

The chain joins TRBV5-4 to TRBJ2-6; D may be TRBD1 (6 bases). V shed 4 bases and J shed 0 bases, with 11 bases lying between them. This CDR3 region has 16 residues. Germline values: CDR1 SGHNT, CDR2 YYREEE (reference sequence). CDR3 loop: CASSGGQISGANVLTF. CDR3 nucleotide sequence: TGTGCCAGCAGCGGGGGACAAATCTCTGGGGCCAACGTCCTGACTTTC.

This chain connects TRBV18 to TRBJ1-4; D unclear. CDR3 length: 15 amino acids. The V and J ends lost 2 bases and 0 bases respectively, with 7 bases between them. Germline V gene data show CDR1 as KGHSH and CDR2 as LQKENI. CDR3 DNA sequence: TGTGCCAGCTCACCAGGCCGTGCAACTAATGAAAAACTGTTTTTT. This gives the protein CASSPGRATNEKLFF.

The gene calls are TRBV5-1 and TRBJ2-7; 10 positions agree with TRBD2. V trimming: 3 bases; J trimming: 0 bases; junction bases outside the gene matches: 6. Germline V gives CDR1 SGHRS, CDR2 YFSETQ. The CDR3 length is 16 residues. Written as DNA, the CDR3 is TGCGCCAGCAGCTCGGCACTAGCGGGGAGCTCCTACGAGCAGTACTTC. It specifies CASSSALAGSSYEQYF.

The V call is TRBV9, the J call TRBJ2-1; 8 positions agree with TRBD2. The CDR3 sequence is 16 residues long. Germline CDR1 and CDR2: SGDLS and YYNGEE. Trimming at V came to 3 bases and at J to 1 base, leaving 6 bases not matched to a gene. This chain's CDR3 is CASSAGLAGSYNEQFF. As DNA, the CDR3 is TGTGCCAGCAGCGCCGGGTTAGCGGGATCCTACAATGAGCAGTTCTTC.

The chain uses TRBV2 and TRBJ1-2, with 11 bases matching TRBD1. Trimming took 4 bases from V and 4 from J; bases not matched to a gene: 5. Germline CDR1 is SNHLY and CDR2 is FYNNEI. CDR3 length: 15 amino acids. In DNA form, the CDR3 reads TGTGCCAGCAGTGGGACAGGGGGCGATCCCTATGGCTACACCTTC. Its translation: CASSGTGGDPYGYTF.